Reported below is one TCR beta chain. These data belong to a study of control samples from healthy donors and cancer patients. The CDR3 spans 14 residues. Trimming took 5 bases from V and 1 from J, leaving 12 bases between them. CDR1 and CDR2 from the germline V gene are SNHLY and FYNNEI. Using immunoSEQ multiplex PCR, the repertoire was profiled, and TCRdb retains in-frame clones only, with some absent. The table records some 64,000 clones, around 87% of them present only once. The chain uses TRBV2 and TRBJ2-7, with D hard to call. The clonotype originates from a woman in her forties or fifties with head and neck cancer. The sequenced sample was PBMCs. The CDR3 nucleotides are TGTGCCAGCAGTTCACGGTGGAATTCCTACGAGCAGTACTTC. Translating it yields CASSSRWNSYEQYF.